These 30 T cell receptor beta chains were all obtained from the same sample, sequenced in a study of cytomegalovirus exposure and HLA in healthy donors. PCR primers comprised 60 Vbeta and 13 Jbeta primers. TCRdb's table, derived via immunoSEQ multiplex PCR, lists solely in-frame clones and lacks some. In the table there are about 120,000 clones, 83% of which are singletons. Material for sequencing was PBMCs. The receptors were sampled from a woman aged 40-49 years in good health and CMV-seropositive.

This chain joins TRBV5-3 and TRBJ2-1; 7 bases are a match to TRBD1. TRBV5-3 is reported as an ORF; its role is uncertain. The CDR3 totals 15 residues. After removal of 4 bases from V and 7 bases from J, the junction contained 11 bases not matched to a gene. Written as DNA, the CDR3 is TGTGCCAGAAGCCGGACAGGCGTTTTCGAAAATGAGCAGTTCTTC. Amino acid sequence: CARSRTGVFENEQFF.

The sample holds one count of this clone. The V call is TRBV10-3, the J call TRBJ2-1; TRBD2 matches at 12 bases. V lost 6 bases, J lost 6 bases, and 0 bases stayed unmatched. CDR1 is ENHRY and CDR2 is SYGVKD in the germline V gene. The CDR3 loop spans 13 amino acids. This CDR3 is CAIRGLAGNEQFF. CDR3 bases: TGTGCCATCAGGGGACTAGCGGGCAATGAGCAGTTCTTC.

The chain uses TRBV5-6 and TRBJ2-7, with 7 bases matching TRBD1. The ends lost 5 bases at V and 5 bases at J; junction bases unmatched: 7. The germline gives CDR1 SGHDT, CDR2 YYEEEE. This CDR3 comprises 13 residues. Here the CDR3 reads CASSPTGIDEQYF. As DNA, the CDR3 is TGTGCCAGCAGTCCGACAGGGATCGACGAGCAGTACTTC.

The J gene is TRBJ2-3, the V gene TRBV4-1; 9 nucleotides agree with TRBD2. Germline V gives CDR1 MGHRA, CDR2 YSYEKL. The CDR3 is 17 residues long. Trimming cost V 3 bases and J 2 bases; bases outside gene matches: 9. The CDR3 is CASSQESQREVTDTQYF. For the CDR3, the DNA is TGCGCCAGCAGCCAGGAGAGTCAGCGGGAGGTCACAGATACGCAGTATTTT.

The rearrangement links TRBV4-1 to TRBJ2-7, with 10 bases that match TRBD2. Germline trimming cut 2 bases from V and 2 bases from J; bases unmatched to any gene: 3. Germline-derived CDR1 and CDR2 are MGHRA and YSYEKL. This CDR3 has 15 residues. The CDR3 reads CASSQIAGGPYEQYF. In DNA form, the CDR3 reads TGCGCCAGCAGCCAAATAGCGGGAGGACCCTACGAGCAGTACTTC.

The rearrangement uses TRBV6-5 and TRBJ2-5, with D tentatively TRBD2 (6 bases). The length of the CDR3 is 11 residues. V was shortened by 6 bases and J by 4 bases, with 6 bases between the two germline ends. The germline V gene has CDR1 MNHEY and CDR2 SVGAGI. The CDR3 spells CASRGGETQYF. CDR3 nucleotide sequence: TGTGCCAGCAGGGGGGGAGAGACCCAGTACTTC.

The V call is TRBV2, the J call TRBJ1-1; D is unresolved. Trimming left V 3 bases short and J 3 bases short, with 5 bases between. This CDR3 is 12 amino acids long. CDR1 is SNHLY, CDR2 FYNNEI, per germline. This chain's CDR3 is CASSEADTEAFF. Here the CDR3 DNA reads TGTGCCAGCAGTGAGGCGGACACTGAAGCTTTCTTT.

The J gene is TRBJ2-7, the V gene TRBV21-1; the DNA was not used to check the table's D call, TRBD2. TRBV21-1 represents a pseudogene. This CDR3 region has 15 residues. The CDR3 DNA is TGTGCCAGCAGCAAAGTCGCGGGAGTCCCCTACGAGCAGTACTTC. Residues: CASSKVAGVPYEQYF.

The chain carries TRBV28 and TRBJ2-1; TRBD2 aligns across 8 bases. Germline-derived CDR1 and CDR2 are MDHEN and SYDVKM. Trimming cost V 6 bases and J 7 bases; bases outside gene matches: 5. This CDR3 contains 13 residues. The CDR3 DNA follows: TGTGCCAGCAGGGGGACTAGTAGGAATGAGCAGTTCTTC. Protein: CASRGTSRNEQFF.

This sequence joins TRBV28 and TRBJ2-7; 7 bases map to TRBD1. The V and J ends lost 6 bases and 3 bases, in that order; junction bases with no gene match: 5. This CDR3 has 13 residues. CDR1 MDHEN and CDR2 SYDVKM come from the germline V gene. CDR3 in DNA: TGTGCCAGCAGGACAGGGCGAAGCTACGAGCAGTACTTC. As protein: CASRTGRSYEQYF.

The chain recombines TRBV7-2 with TRBJ1-2, with TRBD1 matching over 8 bases. Germline V CDR1 and CDR2: SGHTA, FQGNSA. This CDR3 is built from 14 residues. With 2 bases clipped from V and 3 bases from J, the junction kept 2 bases outside the gene matches. CDR3 in amino acids: CASSLNRGDYGYTF. CDR3 bases: TGTGCCAGCAGCTTAAACAGGGGGGACTATGGCTACACCTTC.

The chain recombines TRBV6-4 with TRBJ2-3; D is undetermined. In germline, CDR1 is MRHNA, CDR2 SNTAGT. This CDR3 has 13 residues. V gave up 5 bases and J gave up 2 bases, with 8 bases separating them. CDR3 nucleotides: TGTGCCAGCAGTCTGGAGAACACAGATACGCAGTATTTT. It yields the protein CASSLENTDTQYF.

This clone was detected many times. The chain couples TRBV7-3 to TRBJ2-2, with 10 nucleotides matching TRBD1. Germline loops: CDR1 SGHTA, CDR2 FQGTGA. V lost 3 bases, J lost 5 bases, and 9 bases stayed unmatched. This CDR3 spans 17 amino acids. This chain's CDR3 is CASSFDRQGAQTGELFF. In DNA form, the CDR3 reads TGTGCCAGCAGCTTCGACCGACAGGGGGCGCAAACCGGGGAGCTGTTTTTT.

In this sample, this clone turned up a few times. The chain recombines TRBV5-1 with TRBJ1-1; D gene ambiguous. The V gene's germline CDR1 is SGHRS and CDR2 YFSETQ. The CDR3 contains 12 residues. V was trimmed by 4 bases and J by 5 bases, leaving 9 bases between them. The CDR3 is CASSRTDTEAFF. The CDR3 DNA reads TGCGCCAGCAGCCGAACAGATACTGAAGCTTTCTTT. Together with reference TRBV5-1 and TRBJ1-1, the CDR3 gives the full variable domain: KAGVTQTPRYLIKTRGQQVTLSCSPISGHRSVSWYQQTPGQGLQFLFEYFSETQRNKGNFPGRFSGRQFSNSRSEMNVSTLELGDSALYLCASSRTDTEAFFGQGTRLTVV.

The J gene is TRBJ2-3, the V gene TRBV28, with a tentative D call TRBD1 (5 bases). Trimming stripped 2 bases from V and 6 bases from J, with 6 bases between. Per the germline V gene, CDR1 is MDHEN and CDR2 is SYDVKM. The CDR3 runs 12 residues. The CDR3 is CASSLRGDTQYF. The CDR3 coding sequence is TGTGCCAGCAGTTTAAGGGGTGATACGCAGTATTTT.

In its sample, this clone was seen a few times. This chain uses TRBV5-1 with TRBJ2-7; 9 positions agree with TRBD1. The CDR3 consists of 16 residues. V gave up 4 bases and J gave up 6 bases; unmatched junction bases: 14. Germline CDR1 SGHRS, CDR2 YFSETQ. The chain's CDR3 is CASSEGSGTGSSEQYF. The CDR3 nucleotides read TGCGCCAGCAGCGAAGGATCCGGGACAGGGTCCAGCGAGCAGTACTTC.

V usage is TRBV19 and J usage is TRBJ1-1, with D hard to call. CDR1 is LNHDA and CDR2 is SQIVND in the germline V gene (reference sequence). Trimming took off 6 bases at V and 1 base at J, with 18 bases between the two ends. The CDR3 runs to 16 residues. CDR3 in DNA: TGTGCCAGTAGCAACCCGTTAGGTTCTAGGAACACTGAAGCTTTCTTT. This encodes CASSNPLGSRNTEAFF.

The chain has TRBV13 and TRBJ2-7, with TRBD2 matching 8 bases. Per the germline V gene, CDR1 is PRHDT and CDR2 is FYEKMQ (reference sequence). This CDR3 has 17 residues. The trim removed 2 bases at V and 0 bases at J, leaving 9 bases unmatched. The CDR3 reads CASSLKGRGAASYEQYF. The DNA of the CDR3 is TGTGCCAGCAGCTTAAAAGGGCGGGGGGCGGCCTCCTACGAGCAGTACTTC.

The sample holds a few counts of this clone. This chain connects TRBV28 to TRBJ1-1, with D maybe TRBD1 (6 bases). This CDR3 is built from 14 residues. V gave up 6 bases and J gave up 5 bases, with 16 bases separating them. The germline CDR1 and CDR2 sequences are MDHEN and SYDVKM. The CDR3 DNA follows: TGTGCCAGCAGGTCGTCGGGACAACAGACTGAAGCTTTCTTT. Protein sequence: CASRSSGQQTEAFF. Full variable domain (missing parts from reference TRBV28 and TRBJ1-1): DVKVTQSSRYLVKRTGEKVFLECVQDMDHENMFWYRQDPGLGLRLIYFSYDVKMKEKGDIPEGYSVSREKKERFSLILESASTNQTSMYLCASRSSGQQTEAFFGQGTRLTVV.

This rearrangement joins TRBV7-9 to TRBJ1-5; possibly TRBD1 for D (5 bases). Germline V lookup: CDR1 SEHNR, CDR2 FQNEAQ (reference sequence). The germline V and J ends were trimmed by 1 base and 6 bases, with 19 bases remaining between them. The CDR3 is 17 amino acids. The CDR3, as DNA: TGTGCCAGCAGCTTAGGTTCCGGGTGGGGCCACACTCAGCCCCAGCATTTT. Protein: CASSLGSGWGHTQPQHF.

This clone was counted once. Other DNA sequences of this sample code for an identical CDR3. The chain carries TRBV29-1 and TRBJ2-7; TRBD1 matches at 10 bases. Germline trimming cut 7 bases from V and 4 bases from J; bases unmatched to any gene: 10. The CDR3 extends over 14 amino acids. From germline, CDR1 is SQVTM and CDR2 ANQGSEA. The CDR3 here is CSAGGQGSLYEQYF. In nucleotides, the CDR3 is TGCAGCGCCGGGGGACAGGGGAGTCTATACGAGCAGTACTTC.

CDR3 coding DNA: TGCGCCAGCAGATCTTTAGCGGGATCGGGGTATGAGCAGTTCTTC. This translates into CASRSLAGSGYEQFF. This chain joins TRBV5-1 and TRBJ2-1; 8 positions agree with TRBD2. The germline CDR1 and CDR2 sequences are SGHRS and YFSETQ. V lost 5 bases, J lost 8 bases, and 12 bases stayed unmatched. The CDR3 is 15 amino acids.

The chain employs TRBV21-1 and TRBJ1-5; TRBD1, the table's D call, lacks a check against the DNA. TRBV21-1 is a pseudogene segment. The CDR3 totals 17 residues. CDR3: CASSKATGGLSNQPQHF. The CDR3 DNA reads TGTGCCAGCAGCAAAGCTACAGGGGGCCTTAGCAATCAGCCCCAGCATTTT.

Only a few counts were recorded for this clone. The J gene is TRBJ2-1, the V gene TRBV11-3, with 7 bases fitting TRBD1. The germline CDR1 and CDR2 sequences are SGHNT and YENEEA. CDR3 length: 17 residues. V lost 5 bases to trimming and J lost 1 base; unmatched junction nucleotides: 11. CDR3 DNA sequence: TGTGCCAGCAGCCCAAAAATTAGGGACAGTTCCTACAATGAGCAGTTCTTC. Amino acids: CASSPKIRDSSYNEQFF.

The chain is built from TRBV7-9 and TRBJ2-3; D is undetermined. The CDR3 has 13 amino acids. Trimming took 5 bases from V and 1 from J, leaving 7 bases between them. Germline V gene lookup returns CDR1 SEHNR and CDR2 FQNEAQ (reference sequence). The CDR3, as DNA: TGTGCCAGCAGCCCCCTCCGCACAGATACGCAGTATTTT. It yields the protein CASSPLRTDTQYF.

This chain joins TRBV14 and TRBJ1-6, with D uncertain. The V end lost 4 bases, the J end lost 9 bases, and 22 bases lay between the germline ends. Per germline, CDR1 SGHDN and CDR2 FVKESK. The CDR3 is made up of 17 amino acids. CDR3 in amino acids: CASSPAPLAPAGSPLHF. In DNA, the CDR3 is TGTGCCAGCAGCCCGGCACCTCTGGCCCCGGCGGGTTCACCCCTCCACTTT.

The chain carries TRBV7-9 and TRBJ2-1, with 12 bases that match TRBD2. The CDR3 is 18 amino acids. V dropped 3 bases and J dropped 4; count of bases not matched to a gene: 10. CDR1 is SEHNR, CDR2 FQNEAQ, per germline (reference sequence). As DNA, the CDR3 is TGTGCCAGCAGCTTCCCGACTAGCGGGAGTGAGGTGTACAATGAGCAGTTCTTC. Its protein is CASSFPTSGSEVYNEQFF.

J is TRBJ2-5 and V is TRBV29-1; 14 bases agree with TRBD2. The germline gives CDR1 SQVTM, CDR2 ANQGSEA. The V and J ends lost 4 bases and 5 bases, in that order; junction bases with no gene match: 18. This CDR3 spans 19 amino acids. This chain's CDR3 is CSVGTGTSGGPGQGETQYF. The CDR3 region has the DNA TGCAGCGTTGGAACCGGGACTAGCGGGGGCCCAGGGCAGGGCGAGACCCAGTACTTC.

The chain has TRBV10-3 and TRBJ1-1; D is perhaps TRBD1 (6 bases). The CDR3 runs to 16 residues. V was trimmed by 3 bases and J by 1 base, leaving 15 bases between them. Germline V gives CDR1 ENHRY, CDR2 SYGVKD. This CDR3 reads CAISDQGRVENTEAFF. DNA of the CDR3: TGTGCCATCAGTGATCAGGGGAGGGTTGAGAACACTGAAGCTTTCTTT.

The chain links TRBV5-6 to TRBJ2-1; D unresolved. This CDR3 is built from 15 residues. The V end was cut by 2 bases, the J end by 3 bases, with 12 bases between. Germline V lookup: CDR1 SGHDT, CDR2 YYEEEE. The CDR3, as DNA: TGTGCCAGCAGCTTCACAGTGAATTTCTACAATGAGCAGTTCTTC. Translating it yields CASSFTVNFYNEQFF.